Presented here are 9 T cell receptor beta chains from one specimen sequenced in a study of shared clonotypes between healthy human individuals. TCRdb keeps only in-frame clones here, not all; method: immunoSEQ multiplex PCR. The table lists more than 2 million clones, nearly 97% of them singletons. Sequenced sample: naive CD4+ T cells sorted from blood. Subset reported: CD45RA+ positively selected. All receptors come from a man in his late teens or twenties in good health.

The chain is built from TRBV6-6 and TRBJ1-5; D gene unclear. The V end lost 0 bases, the J end lost 4 bases, and 13 bases lay between the germline ends. The germline V gene has CDR1 MNHNY and CDR2 SVGAGI (reference sequence). The CDR3 runs to 16 residues. The CDR3 nucleotides read TGTGCCAGCAGTTACTCGCAGAGAGTAAATAATCAGCCCCAGCATTTT. Protein sequence: CASSYSQRVNNQPQHF.

This chain joins TRBV7-2 and TRBJ2-1; D possibly corresponds to TRBD2 (6 bases). Germline assignment: CDR1 SGHTA and CDR2 FQGNSA. The CDR3 runs to 13 residues. Trimming stripped 5 bases from V and 10 bases from J, with 15 bases between. In nucleotides, the CDR3 is TGTGCCAGCAGCAAAGGGTGGGGAGGCGAGCAGTTCTTC. Amino acid sequence: CASSKGWGGEQFF.

CDR3 sequence (DNA): TGTGCCAGCAGTTCGACCGGGACAGGGACTGGCTACACCTTC. This codes for CASSSTGTGTGYTF. The chain joins TRBV6-4 to TRBJ1-2, with TRBD1 identical over 9 bases. The V gene end was trimmed by 5 bases and the J gene end by 7 bases; junction bases not matched to a gene: 8. Germline lookup yields CDR1 MRHNA and CDR2 SNTAGT. The CDR3 sequence is 14 residues long.

The rearrangement joins TRBV29-1 to TRBJ1-1; the D is unclear. V dropped 4 bases and J dropped 4 bases, with 13 bases sitting between them. This CDR3 is built from 13 residues. Germline CDR1 is SQVTM and CDR2 is ANQGSEA. This CDR3 reads CSVVGGGVTEAFF. CDR3 in DNA: TGCAGCGTTGTGGGAGGTGGGGTCACTGAAGCTTTCTTT. Looking up the rest from reference TRBV29-1 and TRBJ1-1 gives the full variable domain: SAVISQKPSRDICQRGTSLTIQCQVDSQVTMMFWYRQQPGQSLTLIATANQGSEATYESGFVIDKFPISRPNLTFSTLTVSNMSPEDSSIYLCSVVGGGVTEAFFGQGTRLTVV.

This rearrangement joins TRBV6-5 to TRBJ1-1; 7 bases match TRBD1. With 5 bases clipped from V and 4 bases from J, the junction kept 4 bases outside the gene matches. CDR1 is MNHEY, CDR2 SVGAGI, per germline. The CDR3 runs to 13 residues. Written as DNA, the CDR3 is TGTGCCAGCAGTACCCCAGGGGGCACTGAAGCTTTCTTT. This sequence encodes CASSTPGGTEAFF.

The V call is TRBV6-6, the J call TRBJ2-5, with D uncertain. Trimming removed 2 bases at V and 4 bases at J, with 14 bases between. There are 15 residues in the CDR3. Germline V lookup: CDR1 MNHNY, CDR2 SVGAGI (reference sequence). The CDR3 is CASSYGHLERETQYF. In DNA, the CDR3 is TGTGCCAGCAGTTACGGGCATCTGGAGCGAGAGACCCAGTACTTC.

V and J are TRBV18 and TRBJ2-5; 10 positions match TRBD2. Trimming at V came to 3 bases and at J to 4 bases, leaving 8 bases not matched to a gene. The CDR3 is 16 amino acids. The germline gives CDR1 KGHSH, CDR2 LQKENI. CDR3 loop: CASSPRQAGGAETQYF. CDR3 nucleotides: TGTGCCAGCTCACCCCGCCAAGCGGGGGGGGCAGAGACCCAGTACTTC.

J is TRBJ2-7 and V is TRBV6-1, with a possible D match to TRBD1 (6 bases). CDR3 size: 14 residues. The germline V gene encodes CDR1 MNHNS and CDR2 SASEGT. The V and J ends lost 6 bases and 3 bases respectively, with 15 bases between them. The CDR3 sequence is CASRADRSIYEQYF. In nucleotides, the CDR3 is TGTGCCAGCAGGGCCGACAGGAGTATCTACGAGCAGTACTTC.

The chain combines TRBV28 with TRBJ1-2; D perhaps matches TRBD1 (5 bases). Germline V gene lookup returns CDR1 MDHEN and CDR2 SYDVKM. Deletions cut 8 bases from V and 7 bases from J, with 17 bases between. This CDR3 comprises 13 residues. In DNA form, the CDR3 reads TGTGCCAGCGCCTCCGCGCAGGGCCCTGGCTACACCTTC. Residues: CASASAQGPGYTF.